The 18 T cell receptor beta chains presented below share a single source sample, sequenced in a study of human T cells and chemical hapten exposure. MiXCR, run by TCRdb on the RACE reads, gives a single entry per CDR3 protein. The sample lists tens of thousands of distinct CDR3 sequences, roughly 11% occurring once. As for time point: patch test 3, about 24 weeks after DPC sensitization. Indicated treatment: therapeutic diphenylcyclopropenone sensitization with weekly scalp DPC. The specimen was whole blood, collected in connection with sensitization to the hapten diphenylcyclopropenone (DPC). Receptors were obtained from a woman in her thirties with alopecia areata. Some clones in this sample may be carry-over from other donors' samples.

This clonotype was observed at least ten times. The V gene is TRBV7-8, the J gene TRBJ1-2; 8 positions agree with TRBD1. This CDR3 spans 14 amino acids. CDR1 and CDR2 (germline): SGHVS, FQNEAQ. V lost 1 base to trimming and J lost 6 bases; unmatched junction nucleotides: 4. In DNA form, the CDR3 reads TGTGCCAGCAGCTTAGGCAGGGGGCGAAATGGCTACACCTTC. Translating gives CASSLGRGRNGYTF.

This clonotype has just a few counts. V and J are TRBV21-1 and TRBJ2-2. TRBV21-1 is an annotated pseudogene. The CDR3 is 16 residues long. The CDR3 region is CASSKGGRLNTGELFF. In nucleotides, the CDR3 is TGTGCCAGCAGCAAAGGAGGCAGGTTGAACACCGGGGAGCTGTTTTTT.

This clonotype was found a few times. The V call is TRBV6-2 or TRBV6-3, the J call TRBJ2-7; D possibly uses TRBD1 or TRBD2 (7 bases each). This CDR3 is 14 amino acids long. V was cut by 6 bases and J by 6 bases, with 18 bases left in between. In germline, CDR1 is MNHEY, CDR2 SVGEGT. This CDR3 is CASRSQGGAPEQYF. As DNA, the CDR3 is TGTGCCAGCAGATCCCAGGGGGGGGCCCCCGAGCAGTACTTC.

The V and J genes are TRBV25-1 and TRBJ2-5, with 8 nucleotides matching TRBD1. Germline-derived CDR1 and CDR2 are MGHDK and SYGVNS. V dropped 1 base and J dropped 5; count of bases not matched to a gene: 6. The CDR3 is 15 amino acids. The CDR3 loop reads CASSESRQGRETQYF. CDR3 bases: TGTGCCAGCAGTGAATCGAGACAGGGGCGGGAGACCCAGTACTTC.

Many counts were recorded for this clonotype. The CDR3, as DNA: TGTGCCAGCAGCTTGGGCGGCGGAACCTACGAGCAGTACTTC. It codes for CASSLGGGTYEQYF. This rearrangement joins TRBV5-6 to TRBJ2-7; the D is unclear. This CDR3 comprises 14 residues. The V gene's germline CDR1 is SGHDT and CDR2 YYEEEE. Trimming took off 0 bases at V and 2 bases at J, with 9 bases between the two ends.

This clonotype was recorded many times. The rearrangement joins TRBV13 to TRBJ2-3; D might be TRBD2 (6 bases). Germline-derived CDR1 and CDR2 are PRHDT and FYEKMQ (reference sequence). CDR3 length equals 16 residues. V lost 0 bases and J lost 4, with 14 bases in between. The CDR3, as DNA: TGTGCCAGCAGCTTAGGTACGGGGGAACGTCCAGATACGCAGTATTTT. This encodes CASSLGTGERPDTQYF.

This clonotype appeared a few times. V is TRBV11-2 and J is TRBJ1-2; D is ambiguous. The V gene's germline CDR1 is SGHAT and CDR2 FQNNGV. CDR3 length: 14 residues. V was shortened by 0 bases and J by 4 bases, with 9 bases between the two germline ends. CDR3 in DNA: TGTGCCAGCAGCTTAGATCGCTCGTCCTATGGCTACACCTTC. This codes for CASSLDRSSYGYTF.

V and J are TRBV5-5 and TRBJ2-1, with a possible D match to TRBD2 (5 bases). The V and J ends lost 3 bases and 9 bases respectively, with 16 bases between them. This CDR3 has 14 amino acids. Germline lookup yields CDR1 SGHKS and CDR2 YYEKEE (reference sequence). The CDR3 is CASSWILSGSEQFF. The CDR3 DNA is TGTGCCAGCAGCTGGATACTGTCGGGGTCTGAGCAGTTCTTC.

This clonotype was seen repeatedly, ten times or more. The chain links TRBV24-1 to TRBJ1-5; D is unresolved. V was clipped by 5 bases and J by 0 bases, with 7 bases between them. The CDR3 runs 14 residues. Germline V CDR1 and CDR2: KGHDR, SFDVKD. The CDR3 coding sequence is TGTGCCACCAGTGGGCAGATTAGCAATCAGCCCCAGCATTTT. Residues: CATSGQISNQPQHF.

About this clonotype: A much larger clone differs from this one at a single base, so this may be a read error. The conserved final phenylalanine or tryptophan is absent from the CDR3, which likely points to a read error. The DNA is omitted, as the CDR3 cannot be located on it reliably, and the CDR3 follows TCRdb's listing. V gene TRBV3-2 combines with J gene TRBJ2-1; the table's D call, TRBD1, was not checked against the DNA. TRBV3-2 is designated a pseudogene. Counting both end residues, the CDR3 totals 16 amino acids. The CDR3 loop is CASSQETRAERNEQFI.

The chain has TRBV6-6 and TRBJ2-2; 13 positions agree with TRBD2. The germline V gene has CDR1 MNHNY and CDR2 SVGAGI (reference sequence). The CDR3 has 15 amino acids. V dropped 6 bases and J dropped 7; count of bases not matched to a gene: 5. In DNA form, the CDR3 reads TGTGCCAGCAGCAAAGGGACTAGCGGGATCGGGGAGCTGTTTTTT. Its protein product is CASSKGTSGIGELFF.

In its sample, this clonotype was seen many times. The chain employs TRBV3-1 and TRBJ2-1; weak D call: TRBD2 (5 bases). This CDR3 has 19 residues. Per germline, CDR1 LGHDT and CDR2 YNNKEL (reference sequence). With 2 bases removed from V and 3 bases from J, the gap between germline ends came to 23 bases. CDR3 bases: TGTGCCAGCAGCCAATCCCTGGGTATTAGGACTGGCCTCTACAATGAGCAGTTCTTC. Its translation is CASSQSLGIRTGLYNEQFF.

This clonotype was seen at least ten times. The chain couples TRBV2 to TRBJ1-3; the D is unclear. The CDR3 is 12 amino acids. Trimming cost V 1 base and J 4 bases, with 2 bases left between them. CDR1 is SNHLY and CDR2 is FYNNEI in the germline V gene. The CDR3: CASSEDGNTIYF. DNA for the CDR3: TGTGCCAGCAGTGAAGACGGAAACACCATATATTTT. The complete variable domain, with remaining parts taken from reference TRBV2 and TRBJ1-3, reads EPEVTQTPSHQVTQMGQEVILRCVPISNHLYFYWYRQILGQKVEFLVSFYNNEISEKSEIFDDQFSVERPDGSNFTLKIRSTKLEDSAMYFCASSEDGNTIYFGEGSWLTVV.

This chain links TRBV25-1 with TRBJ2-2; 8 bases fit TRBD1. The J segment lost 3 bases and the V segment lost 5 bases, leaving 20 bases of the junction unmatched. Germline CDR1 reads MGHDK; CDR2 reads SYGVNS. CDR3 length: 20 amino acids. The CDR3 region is CASSKQPGTGTWEHTGELFF. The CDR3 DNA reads TGTGCCAGCAGTAAACAACCCGGGACAGGCACATGGGAACACACCGGGGAGCTGTTTTTT.

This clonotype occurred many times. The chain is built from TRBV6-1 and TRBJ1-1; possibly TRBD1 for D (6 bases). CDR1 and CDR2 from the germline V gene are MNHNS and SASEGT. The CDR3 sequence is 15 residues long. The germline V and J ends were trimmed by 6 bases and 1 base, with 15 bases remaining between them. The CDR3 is CASSKGGGANTEAFF. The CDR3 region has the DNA TGTGCCAGCAGCAAGGGGGGGGGCGCGAACACTGAAGCTTTCTTT.

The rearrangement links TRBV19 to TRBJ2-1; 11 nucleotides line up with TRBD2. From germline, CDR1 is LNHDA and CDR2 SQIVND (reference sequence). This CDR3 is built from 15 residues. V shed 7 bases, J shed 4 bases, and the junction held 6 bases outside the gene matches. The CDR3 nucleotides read TGTGCCAGTATTAGCGGGAGGGCCGCATACAATGAGCAGTTCTTC. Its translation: CASISGRAAYNEQFF.

CDR3 sequence (DNA): TGTGCCAGCAGTCTCCGACAGTTCAGCTCCTACGAGCAGTACTTC. It codes for CASSLRQFSSYEQYF. The chain joins TRBV6-2 or TRBV6-3 to TRBJ2-7, with a weak D call TRBD1 (5 bases). V was pared by 5 bases and J by 0 bases, with 14 bases between. The germline gives CDR1 MNHEY, CDR2 SVGEGT. The length of the CDR3 is 15 residues.

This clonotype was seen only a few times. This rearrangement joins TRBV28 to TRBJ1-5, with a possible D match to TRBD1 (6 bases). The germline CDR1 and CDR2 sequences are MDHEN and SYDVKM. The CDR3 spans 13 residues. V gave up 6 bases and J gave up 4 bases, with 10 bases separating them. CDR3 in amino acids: CASRPTGNQPQHF. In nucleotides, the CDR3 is TGTGCCAGCAGACCAACAGGGAATCAGCCCCAGCATTTT.